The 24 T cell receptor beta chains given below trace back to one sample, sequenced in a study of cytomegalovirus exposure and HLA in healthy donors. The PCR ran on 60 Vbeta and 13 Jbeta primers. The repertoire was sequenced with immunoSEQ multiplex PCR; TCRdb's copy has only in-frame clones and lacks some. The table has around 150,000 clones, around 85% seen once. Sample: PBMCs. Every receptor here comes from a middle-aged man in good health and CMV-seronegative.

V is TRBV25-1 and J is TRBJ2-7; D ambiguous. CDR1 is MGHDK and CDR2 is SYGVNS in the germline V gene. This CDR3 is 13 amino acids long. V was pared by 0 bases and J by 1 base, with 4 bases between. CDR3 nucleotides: TGTGCCAGCAGTGAATACGGGTCCTACGAGCAGTACTTC. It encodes CASSEYGSYEQYF.

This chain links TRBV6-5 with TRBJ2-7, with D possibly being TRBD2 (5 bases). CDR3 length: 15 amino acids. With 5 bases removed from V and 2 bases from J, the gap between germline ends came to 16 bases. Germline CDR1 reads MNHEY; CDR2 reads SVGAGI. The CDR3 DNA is TGTGCCAGCAGTAAAACGGACTCCGGGGCCTACGAGCAGTACTTC. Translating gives CASSKTDSGAYEQYF.

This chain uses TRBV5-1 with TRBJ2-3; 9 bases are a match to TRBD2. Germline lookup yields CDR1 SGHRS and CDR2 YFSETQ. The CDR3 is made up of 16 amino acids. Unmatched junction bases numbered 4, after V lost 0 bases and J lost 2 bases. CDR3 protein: CASSLGLAGHTDTQYF. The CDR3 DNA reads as TGCGCCAGCAGCTTGGGGCTAGCGGGGCACACAGATACGCAGTATTTT.

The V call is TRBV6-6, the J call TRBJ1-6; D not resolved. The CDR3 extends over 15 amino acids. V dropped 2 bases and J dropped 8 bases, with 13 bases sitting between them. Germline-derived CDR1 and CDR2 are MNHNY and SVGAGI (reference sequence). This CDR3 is CASSYGPASDSPLHF. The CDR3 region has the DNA TGTGCCAGCAGTTACGGGCCAGCATCCGATTCACCCCTCCACTTT.

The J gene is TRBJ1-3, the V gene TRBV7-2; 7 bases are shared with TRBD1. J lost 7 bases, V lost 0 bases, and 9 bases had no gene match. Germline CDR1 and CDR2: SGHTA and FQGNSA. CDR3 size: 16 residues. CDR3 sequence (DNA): TGTGCCAGCAGCTTAGCCGGTACAGGGGCAAGGAACACCATATATTTT. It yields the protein CASSLAGTGARNTIYF.

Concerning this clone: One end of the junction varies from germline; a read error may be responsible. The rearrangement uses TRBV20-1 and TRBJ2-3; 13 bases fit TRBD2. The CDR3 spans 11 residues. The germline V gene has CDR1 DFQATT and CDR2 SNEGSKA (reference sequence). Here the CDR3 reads CSAFGGTSGDF. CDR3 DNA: TGCAGTGCTTTTGGGGGGACTAGCGGGGATTTT.

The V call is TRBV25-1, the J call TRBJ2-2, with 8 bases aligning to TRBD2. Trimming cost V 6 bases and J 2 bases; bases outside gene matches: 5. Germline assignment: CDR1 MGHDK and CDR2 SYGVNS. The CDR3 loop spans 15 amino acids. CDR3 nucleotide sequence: TGTGCCAGCAGGTATAGCGGGGCAAACACCGGGGAGCTGTTTTTT. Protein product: CASRYSGANTGELFF.

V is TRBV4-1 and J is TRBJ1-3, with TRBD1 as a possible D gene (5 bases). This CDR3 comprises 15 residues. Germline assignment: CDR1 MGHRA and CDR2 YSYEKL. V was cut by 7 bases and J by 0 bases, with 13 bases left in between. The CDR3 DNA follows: TGCGCCAGCACATACACAGACAGCTCTGGAAACACCATATATTTT. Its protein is CASTYTDSSGNTIYF.

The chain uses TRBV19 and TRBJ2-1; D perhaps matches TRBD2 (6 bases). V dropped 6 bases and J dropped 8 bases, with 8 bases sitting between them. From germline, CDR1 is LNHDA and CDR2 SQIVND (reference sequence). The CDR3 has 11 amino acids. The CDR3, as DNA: TGTGCCAGTAGCCCGGGGGATGAGCAGTTCTTC. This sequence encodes CASSPGDEQFF. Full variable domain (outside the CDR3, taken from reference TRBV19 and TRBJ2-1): DGGITQSPKYLFRKEGQNVTLSCEQNLNHDAMYWYRQDPGQGLRLIYYSQIVNDFQKGDIAEGYSVSREKKESFPLTVTSAQKNPTAFYLCASSPGDEQFFGPGTRLTVL.

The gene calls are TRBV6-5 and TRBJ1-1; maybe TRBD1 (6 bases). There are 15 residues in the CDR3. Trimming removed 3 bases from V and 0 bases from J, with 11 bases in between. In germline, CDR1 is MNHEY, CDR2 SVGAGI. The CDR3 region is CASSYRGGVNTEAFF. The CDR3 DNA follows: TGTGCCAGCAGTTATCGAGGGGGGGTGAACACTGAAGCTTTCTTT.

The chain's CDR3 is CASSHLGAGNTDTQYF. Here the CDR3 DNA reads TGTGCCAGCAGCCACCTTGGGGCGGGGAACACAGATACGCAGTATTTT. This chain uses TRBV5-4 with TRBJ2-3; weak D call: TRBD2 (6 bases). This CDR3 spans 16 amino acids. Trimming pared 4 bases from V and 2 bases from J, leaving 17 bases between. Germline CDR1 reads SGHNT; CDR2 reads YYREEE (reference sequence).

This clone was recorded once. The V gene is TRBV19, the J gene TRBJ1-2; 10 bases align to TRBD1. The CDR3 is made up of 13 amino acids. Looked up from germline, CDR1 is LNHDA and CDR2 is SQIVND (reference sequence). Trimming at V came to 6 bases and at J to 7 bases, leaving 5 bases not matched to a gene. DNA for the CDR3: TGTGCCAGTAGCGACAGGGGGCGGAGTGGCTACACCTTC. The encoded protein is CASSDRGRSGYTF. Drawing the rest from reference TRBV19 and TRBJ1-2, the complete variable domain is DGGITQSPKYLFRKEGQNVTLSCEQNLNHDAMYWYRQDPGQGLRLIYYSQIVNDFQKGDIAEGYSVSREKKESFPLTVTSAQKNPTAFYLCASSDRGRSGYTFGSGTRLTVV.

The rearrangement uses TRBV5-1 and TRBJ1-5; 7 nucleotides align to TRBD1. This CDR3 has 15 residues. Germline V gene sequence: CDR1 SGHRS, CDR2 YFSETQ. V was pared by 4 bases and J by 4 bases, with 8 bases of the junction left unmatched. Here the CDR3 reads CASSLDGTANQPQHF. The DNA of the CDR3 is TGCGCCAGCAGCCTTGACGGGACAGCAAATCAGCCCCAGCATTTT.

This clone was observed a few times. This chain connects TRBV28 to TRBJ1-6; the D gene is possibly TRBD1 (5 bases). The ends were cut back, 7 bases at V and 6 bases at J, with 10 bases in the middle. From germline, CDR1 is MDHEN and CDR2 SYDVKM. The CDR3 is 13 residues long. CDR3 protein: CASKSQGNSPLHF. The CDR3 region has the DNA TGTGCCAGCAAAAGCCAGGGTAATTCACCCCTCCACTTT.

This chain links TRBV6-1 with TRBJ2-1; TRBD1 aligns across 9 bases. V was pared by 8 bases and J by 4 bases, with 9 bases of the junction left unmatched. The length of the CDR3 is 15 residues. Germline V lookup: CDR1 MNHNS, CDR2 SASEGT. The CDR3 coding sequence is TGTGCCAGCGGAACCGGGACAGGGTTTTACAATGAGCAGTTCTTC. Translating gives CASGTGTGFYNEQFF.

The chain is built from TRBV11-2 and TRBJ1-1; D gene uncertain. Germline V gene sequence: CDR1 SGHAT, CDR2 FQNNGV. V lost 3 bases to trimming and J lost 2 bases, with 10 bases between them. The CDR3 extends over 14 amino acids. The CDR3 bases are TGTGCCAGCAGCTTGCGTTTAACCAACACTGAAGCTTTCTTT. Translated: CASSLRLTNTEAFF.

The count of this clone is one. CDR3 amino acids: CASSLGWQTQYF. The CDR3 region has the DNA TGTGCCAGCAGCTTAGGTTGGCAGACCCAGTACTTC. The J gene is TRBJ2-5, the V gene TRBV7-9; D gene ambiguous. V was pared by 1 base and J by 6 bases, with 6 bases between. The germline gives CDR1 SEHNR, CDR2 FQNEAQ (reference sequence). CDR3 length equals 12 residues.

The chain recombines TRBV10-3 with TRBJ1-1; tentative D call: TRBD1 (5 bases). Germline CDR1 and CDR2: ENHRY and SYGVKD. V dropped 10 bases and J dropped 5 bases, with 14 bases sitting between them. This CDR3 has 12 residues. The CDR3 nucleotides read TGTGCCAACGACAGTGAGGCAACTGAAGCTTTCTTT. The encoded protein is CANDSEATEAFF.

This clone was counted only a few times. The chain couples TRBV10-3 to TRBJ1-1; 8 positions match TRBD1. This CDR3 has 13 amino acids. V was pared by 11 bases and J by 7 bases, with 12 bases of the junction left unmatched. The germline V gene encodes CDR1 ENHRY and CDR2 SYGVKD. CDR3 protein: CAVTGGQGLEAFF. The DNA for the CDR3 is TGTGCCGTTACCGGAGGACAGGGCCTTGAAGCTTTCTTT.

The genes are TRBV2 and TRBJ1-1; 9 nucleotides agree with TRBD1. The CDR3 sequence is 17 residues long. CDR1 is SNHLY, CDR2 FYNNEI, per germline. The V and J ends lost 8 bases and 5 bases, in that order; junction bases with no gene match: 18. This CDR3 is CASGLTGGRLGRTEAFF. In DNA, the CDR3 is TGTGCCAGCGGGTTAACAGGGGGCAGGTTAGGTCGGACTGAAGCTTTCTTT.

For the CDR3, the DNA is TGTGCCAGCAGCCCAGGGGCGACAGATACGCAGTATTTT. This encodes CASSPGATDTQYF. The gene calls are TRBV27 and TRBJ2-3, with TRBD1 as a possible D gene (6 bases). CDR1 MNHEY and CDR2 SMNVEV come from the germline V gene (reference sequence). CDR3 length equals 13 residues. Trimming cost V 6 bases and J 3 bases, with 10 bases left between them.

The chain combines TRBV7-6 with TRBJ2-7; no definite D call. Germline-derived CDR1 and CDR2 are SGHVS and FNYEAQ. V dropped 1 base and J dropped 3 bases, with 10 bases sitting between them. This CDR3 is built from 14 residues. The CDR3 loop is CASSLGAGSYEQYF. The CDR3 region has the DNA TGTGCCAGCAGCTTAGGCGCAGGAAGCTACGAGCAGTACTTC.

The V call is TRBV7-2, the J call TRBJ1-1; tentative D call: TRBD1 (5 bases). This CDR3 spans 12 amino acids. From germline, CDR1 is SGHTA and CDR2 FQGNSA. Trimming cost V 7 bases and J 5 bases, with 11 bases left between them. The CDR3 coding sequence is TGTGCCAGCACCGCAAGGGGTACTGAAGCTTTCTTT. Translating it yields CASTARGTEAFF.

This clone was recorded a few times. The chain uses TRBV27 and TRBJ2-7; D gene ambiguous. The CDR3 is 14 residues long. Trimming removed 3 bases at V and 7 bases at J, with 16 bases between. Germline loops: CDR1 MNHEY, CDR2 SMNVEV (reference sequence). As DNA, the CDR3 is TGTGCCAGCAGTTTGGTTGACGGAGCAAGGGAGCAGTACTTC. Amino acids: CASSLVDGAREQYF.